The 10 T cell receptor beta chains presented below share a single source sample, sequenced in a study of cytomegalovirus exposure and HLA in healthy donors. The PCR made use of 60 Vbeta and 13 Jbeta primers. Using immunoSEQ multiplex PCR, the repertoire was profiled, and TCRdb retains in-frame clones only, with some absent. The table has under 200,000 clones, around 77% seen once. Specimen: PBMCs. These TCRs come from a man aged 50-60 years in good health and CMV-seropositive.

The chain is built from TRBV18 and TRBJ1-2; the match to TRBD1 covers 7 bases. CDR3 size: 14 residues. Germline V gene lookup returns CDR1 KGHSH and CDR2 LQKENI. V lost 3 bases, J lost 6 bases, and 7 bases stayed unmatched. CDR3 loop: CASSPLGTEDGYTF. As DNA, the CDR3 is TGTGCCAGCTCACCGTTAGGGACAGAAGATGGCTACACCTTC.

This clone was picked up a small number of times. The rearrangement uses TRBV15 and TRBJ1-4; D may be TRBD1 (6 bases). Trimming stripped 0 bases from V and 7 bases from J, with 12 bases between. The CDR3 covers 15 residues. Looked up from germline, CDR1 is LNHNV and CDR2 is YYDKDF (reference sequence). The DNA for the CDR3 is TGTGCCACCAGCAGAGAATCAGGGGTTGGTGAAAAACTGTTTTTT. This codes for CATSRESGVGEKLFF.

This rearrangement joins TRBV30 to TRBJ1-2; 7 positions match TRBD1. This CDR3 is built from 13 residues. Germline CDR1 is GTSNPN and CDR2 is SVGIG (reference sequence). V gave up 4 bases and J gave up 6 bases; unmatched junction bases: 8. The CDR3: CAWTLKGAHGYTF. For the CDR3, the DNA is TGTGCCTGGACCTTAAAGGGGGCACATGGCTACACCTTC. Using reference TRBV30 and TRBJ1-2 for the parts outside the CDR3, the full variable domain is SQTIHQWPATLVQPVGSPLSLECTVEGTSNPNLYWYRQAAGRGLQLLFYSVGIGQISSEVPQNLSASRPQDRQFILSSKKLLLSDSGFYLCAWTLKGAHGYTFGSGTRLTVV.

This rearrangement joins TRBV10-3 to TRBJ2-7; 7 bases are shared with TRBD2. This CDR3 spans 13 amino acids. The V gene's germline CDR1 is ENHRY and CDR2 SYGVKD. V dropped 6 bases and J dropped 3; count of bases not matched to a gene: 5. CDR3 sequence: CAIRPGTIYEQYF. CDR3 coding DNA: TGTGCCATCAGGCCCGGGACTATCTACGAGCAGTACTTC.

J is TRBJ2-5 and V is TRBV5-4; TRBD2 aligns across 7 bases. Trimming cost V 3 bases and J 4 bases; bases outside gene matches: 15. The CDR3 is 17 residues long. Germline V gene lookup returns CDR1 SGHNT and CDR2 YYREEE (reference sequence). CDR3 nucleotide sequence: TGTGCCAGCAGCTCGCGAGGCGGCGCGGGGGTAGGAGAGACCCAGTACTTC. The encoded protein is CASSSRGGAGVGETQYF. The entire variable domain, with the rest obtained from reference TRBV5-4 and TRBJ2-5, is as follows: ETGVTQSPTHLIKTRGQQVTLRCSSQSGHNTVSWYQQALGQGPQFIFQYYREEENGRGNFPPRFSGLQFPNYSSELNVNALELDDSALYLCASSSRGGAGVGETQYFGPGTRLLVL.

V and J are TRBV13 and TRBJ2-1; 9 bases are a match to TRBD2. The CDR3 runs to 19 residues. Germline CDR1 is PRHDT and CDR2 is FYEKMQ (reference sequence). Unmatched junction bases numbered 11, after V lost 2 bases and J lost 0 bases. In DNA form, the CDR3 reads TGTGCCAGCAGCTTATTGTTGTCGGGACTAGCCAGCTCCTACAATGAGCAGTTCTTC. Its protein product is CASSLLLSGLASSYNEQFF.

The rearrangement links TRBV19 to TRBJ2-5, with TRBD2 identical over 8 bases. V shed 4 bases, J shed 7 bases, and the junction held 14 bases outside the gene matches. The CDR3 is 16 residues long. Germline CDR1 is LNHDA and CDR2 is SQIVND (reference sequence). This CDR3 reads CASSNLGGGRLGTQYF. Here the CDR3 DNA reads TGTGCCAGTAGTAACCTCGGCGGGGGGCGGTTAGGGACCCAGTACTTC.

The chain joins TRBV7-9 to TRBJ1-5; D ambiguous. Trimming shortened V by 5 bases and J by 0 bases, and 11 bases separated the two germline ends. The CDR3 covers 15 residues. Germline V gives CDR1 SEHNR, CDR2 FQNEAQ (reference sequence). CDR3: CASSGPSDSNQPQHF. The DNA for the CDR3 is TGTGCCAGCAGCGGGCCCTCGGATAGCAATCAGCCCCAGCATTTT.

The chain joins TRBV28 to TRBJ1-2; 7 bases are shared with TRBD1. CDR1 MDHEN and CDR2 SYDVKM come from the germline V gene. V lost 10 bases, J lost 3 bases, and 5 bases stayed unmatched. The CDR3 consists of 12 residues. CDR3 sequence reads: CAMGGTDYGYTF. The CDR3 DNA follows: TGTGCCATGGGCGGGACAGACTATGGCTACACCTTC.

This chain links TRBV5-1 with TRBJ2-5; perhaps TRBD2 as D (6 bases). V lost 9 bases and J lost 5, with 17 bases in between. The CDR3 has 13 amino acids. Looked up from germline, CDR1 is SGHRS and CDR2 is YFSETQ. Here the CDR3 DNA reads TGCGCCACCTCTCCCGGGGCGGGGGAGACCCAGTACTTC. Translated, it gives CATSPGAGETQYF. The whole variable domain, remainder taken from reference TRBV5-1 and TRBJ2-5, is KAGVTQTPRYLIKTRGQQVTLSCSPISGHRSVSWYQQTPGQGLQFLFEYFSETQRNKGNFPGRFSGRQFSNSRSEMNVSTLELGDSALYLCATSPGAGETQYFGPGTRLLVL.